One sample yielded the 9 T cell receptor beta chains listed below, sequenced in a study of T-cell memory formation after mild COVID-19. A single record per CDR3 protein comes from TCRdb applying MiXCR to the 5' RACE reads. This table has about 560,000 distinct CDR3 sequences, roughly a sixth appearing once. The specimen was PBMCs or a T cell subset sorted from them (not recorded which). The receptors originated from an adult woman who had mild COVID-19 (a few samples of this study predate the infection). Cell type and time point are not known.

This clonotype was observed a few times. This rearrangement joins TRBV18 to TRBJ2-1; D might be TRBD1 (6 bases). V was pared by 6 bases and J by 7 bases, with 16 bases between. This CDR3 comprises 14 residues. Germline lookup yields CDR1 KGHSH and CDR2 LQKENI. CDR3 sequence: CASSRGVELNEQFF. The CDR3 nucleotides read TGTGCCAGCTCCAGGGGTGTGGAGTTGAATGAGCAGTTCTTC.

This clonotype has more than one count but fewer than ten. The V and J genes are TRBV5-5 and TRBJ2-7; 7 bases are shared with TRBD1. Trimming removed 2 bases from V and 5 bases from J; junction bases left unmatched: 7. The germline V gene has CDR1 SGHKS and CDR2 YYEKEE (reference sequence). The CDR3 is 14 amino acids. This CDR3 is CASSFWTGRHEQYF. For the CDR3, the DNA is TGTGCCAGCAGCTTTTGGACAGGACGCCACGAGCAGTACTTC.

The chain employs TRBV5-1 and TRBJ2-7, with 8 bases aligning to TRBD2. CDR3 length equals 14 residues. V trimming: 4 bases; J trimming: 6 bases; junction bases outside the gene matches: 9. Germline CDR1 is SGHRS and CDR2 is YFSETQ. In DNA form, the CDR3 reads TGCGCCAGCAGCGGATCGGGGGGGGCCTTCGAGCAGTACTTC. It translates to CASSGSGGAFEQYF.

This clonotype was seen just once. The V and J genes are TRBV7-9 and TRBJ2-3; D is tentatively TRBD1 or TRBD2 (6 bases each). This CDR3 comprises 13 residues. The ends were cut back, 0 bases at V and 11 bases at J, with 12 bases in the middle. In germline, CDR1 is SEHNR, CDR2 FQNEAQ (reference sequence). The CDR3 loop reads CASSLAGGPGQYF. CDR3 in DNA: TGTGCCAGCAGCTTAGCTGGGGGGCCGGGGCAGTATTTT.

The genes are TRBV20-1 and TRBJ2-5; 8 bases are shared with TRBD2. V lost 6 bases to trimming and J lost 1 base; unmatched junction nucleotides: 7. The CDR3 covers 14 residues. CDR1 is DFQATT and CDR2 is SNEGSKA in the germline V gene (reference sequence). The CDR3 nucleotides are TGCAGTGCCTCCCTCAGCGGGGGCCAAGAGACCCAGTACTTC. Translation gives CSASLSGGQETQYF.

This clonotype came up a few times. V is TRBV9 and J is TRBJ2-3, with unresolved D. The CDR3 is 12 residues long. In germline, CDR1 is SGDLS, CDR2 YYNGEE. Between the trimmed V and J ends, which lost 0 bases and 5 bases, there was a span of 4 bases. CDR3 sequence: CASSVGLDTQYF. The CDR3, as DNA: TGTGCCAGCAGCGTAGGTTTAGATACGCAGTATTTT. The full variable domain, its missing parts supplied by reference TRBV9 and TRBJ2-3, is DSGVTQTPKHLITATGQRVTLRCSPRSGDLSVYWYQQSLDQGLQFLIQYYNGEERAKGNILERFSAQQFPDLHSELNLSSLELGDSALYFCASSVGLDTQYFGPGTRLTVL.

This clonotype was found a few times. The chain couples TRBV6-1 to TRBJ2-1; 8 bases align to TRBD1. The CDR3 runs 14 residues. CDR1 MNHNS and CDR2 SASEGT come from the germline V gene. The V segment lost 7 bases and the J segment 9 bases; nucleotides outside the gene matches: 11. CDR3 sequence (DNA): TGTGCCAGCACGGCGGGACAGGCCCATGGTGAGCAGTTCTTC. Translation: CASTAGQAHGEQFF.

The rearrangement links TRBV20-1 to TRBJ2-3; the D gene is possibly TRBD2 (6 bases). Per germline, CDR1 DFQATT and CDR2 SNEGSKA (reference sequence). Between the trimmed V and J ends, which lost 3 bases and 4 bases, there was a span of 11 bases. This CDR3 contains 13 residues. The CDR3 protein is CSARGLAPDTQYF. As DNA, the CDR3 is TGCAGTGCTAGGGGACTTGCTCCAGATACGCAGTATTTT.

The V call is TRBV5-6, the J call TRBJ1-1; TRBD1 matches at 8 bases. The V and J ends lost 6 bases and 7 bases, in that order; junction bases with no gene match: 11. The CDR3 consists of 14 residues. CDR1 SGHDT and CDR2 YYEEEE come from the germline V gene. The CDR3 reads CASTEDATGDEAFF. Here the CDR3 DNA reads TGTGCCAGCACGGAGGACGCGACAGGGGATGAAGCTTTCTTT.